The source of this TCR beta chain is a study of response to subunit inactivated influenza vaccine. TCRdb ran MiXCR on the RT-PCR reads and lists one entry per CDR3 protein. This sample has around 600,000 distinct CDR3 sequences, with approximately 10% found just once. The CDR3 is 16 amino acids. V lost 5 bases to trimming and J lost 5 bases; unmatched junction nucleotides: 6. Germline V CDR1 and CDR2: SGHTA, FQGNSA. These same data were also listed under a study on T cells expressing NK-cell markers. That paper notes: It was by 5'RACE template switching with UMIs that TCR beta cDNA was made.

The sample here was PBMCs from blood, taken on the day of vaccination. This sequence originates from a man aged 45-65 years who received an inactivated influenza vaccine. The chain is built from TRBV7-2 and TRBJ2-3, with TRBD2 identical over 14 bases. For the CDR3, the DNA is TGTGCCAGCAGCGCGGGACTAGCGGGAGTCAAAGATACGCAGTATTTT. Amino acids: CASSAGLAGVKDTQYF.